What follows are 8 T cell receptor beta chains derived from one specimen sequenced in a study of T cells after yellow fever vaccination. MiXCR, run by TCRdb on the 5' RACE reads, gives a single entry per CDR3 protein. The data hold 600,000 to 750,000 distinct CDR3 sequences, with more than 9% observed a single time. The source material was PBMCs, sampled on the day of the yellow fever booster vaccination. The origin of the receptors is a man aged 25-45 years who received the YFV17D yellow fever vaccine.

This clonotype has more than one count but fewer than ten. The chain carries TRBV20-1 and TRBJ1-4, with D uncertain. The germline V gene has CDR1 DFQATT and CDR2 SNEGSKA (reference sequence). The CDR3 sequence is 14 residues long. V gave up 0 bases and J gave up 6 bases, with 11 bases separating them. CDR3 nucleotides: TGCAGTGCTAGAGATCCAACAGTAGATGAAAAACTGTTTTTT. It encodes CSARDPTVDEKLFF.

This clonotype has more than one count but fewer than ten. The DNA for the CDR3 is TGCAGTGCTAGAGATGGAGCGGGAAGCTCCTACGAGCAGTACTTC. This translates into CSARDGAGSSYEQYF. V gene TRBV20-1 combines with J gene TRBJ2-7; 7 bases line up with TRBD2. The length of the CDR3 is 15 residues. Germline V gene lookup returns CDR1 DFQATT and CDR2 SNEGSKA (reference sequence). The J segment lost 0 bases and the V segment lost 0 bases, leaving 5 bases of the junction unmatched.

This clonotype was seen at least ten times. V is TRBV20-1 and J is TRBJ2-7; D is unresolved. Germline CDR1 is DFQATT and CDR2 is SNEGSKA (reference sequence). The ends were cut back, 6 bases at V and 6 bases at J, with 12 bases in the middle. The length of the CDR3 is 11 residues. CDR3 nucleotide sequence: TGCAGTGCCCCTTCCCCCCCCGAGCAGTACTTC. Translated: CSAPSPPEQYF.

V usage is TRBV25-1 and J usage is TRBJ2-5; D is uncertain. V dropped 5 bases and J dropped 2 bases, with 15 bases sitting between them. This CDR3 is built from 15 residues. Germline V CDR1 and CDR2: MGHDK, SYGVNS. The DNA of the CDR3 is TGTGCCAGCAGTTCGAGACAAGACGCTCAAGAGACCCAGTACTTC. This sequence encodes CASSSRQDAQETQYF.

The chain has TRBV10-3 and TRBJ2-7; 7 bases align to TRBD1. Germline V gives CDR1 ENHRY, CDR2 SYGVKD. The V and J ends lost 6 bases and 3 bases, in that order; junction bases with no gene match: 5. The CDR3 has 13 amino acids. The CDR3 DNA sequence: TGTGCCATCAGGTCGGGACAGAACTACGAGCAGTACTTC. Its protein is CAIRSGQNYEQYF.

V and J are TRBV19 and TRBJ2-2, with D unresolved. CDR1 and CDR2 from the germline V gene are LNHDA and SQIVND (reference sequence). CDR3 length equals 15 residues. Between the trimmed V and J ends, which lost 2 bases and 1 base, there was a span of 8 bases. CDR3 sequence reads: CASSILWRNTGELFF. The DNA of the CDR3 is TGTGCCAGTAGTATATTATGGCGGAACACCGGGGAGCTGTTTTTT.

The chain is built from TRBV20-1 and TRBJ2-7; 7 bases match TRBD1. The CDR3 contains 12 residues. The V gene end was trimmed by 8 bases and the J gene end by 2 bases; junction bases not matched to a gene: 6. Germline V gene sequence: CDR1 DFQATT, CDR2 SNEGSKA (reference sequence). The CDR3 DNA follows: TGCAGTCCTCGGACAGGCCCCTACGAGCAGTACTTC. This sequence encodes CSPRTGPYEQYF.

This clonotype was picked up a small number of times. An end of the junction differs from the germline gene, which may be a read error. The chain employs TRBV27 and TRBJ2-7; D not certain. The germline CDR1 and CDR2 sequences are MNHEY and SMNVEV (reference sequence). The CDR3 covers 10 residues. The chain's CDR3 is CASSPGLSCF. In DNA form, the CDR3 reads TGTGCCAGCAGTCCAGGATTGTCGTGCTTC.